The 13 T cell receptor beta chains in this list originate from one sample, sequenced in a study of blood T cell repertoires in COVID-19. The table came from immunoSEQ multiplex PCR; TCRdb's copy has only in-frame clones and leaves some out. The profile shows about 220,000 clones, over 70% of them singletons. Material for sequencing was peripheral blood. The receptors come from a woman between 70 and 85 years old with acute or convalescent COVID-19.

The gene calls are TRBV5-6 and TRBJ1-2; D gene uncertain. The germline CDR1 and CDR2 sequences are SGHDT and YYEEEE. The CDR3 is made up of 13 amino acids. The V end lost 4 bases, the J end lost 2 bases, and 9 bases lay between the germline ends. The CDR3: CASSLGFNYGYTF. DNA of the CDR3: TGTGCCAGCAGCCTAGGCTTCAACTATGGCTACACCTTC.

The chain has TRBV5-6 and TRBJ2-3; no clear D gene. Germline V gene lookup returns CDR1 SGHDT and CDR2 YYEEEE. Trimming left V 4 bases short and J 0 bases short, with 6 bases between. The length of the CDR3 is 13 residues. The CDR3 DNA reads TGTGCCAGCAGCCTACCCAGCACAGATACGCAGTATTTT. It codes for CASSLPSTDTQYF. Combining the CDR3 with reference TRBV5-6 and TRBJ2-3 gives the whole variable domain DAGVTQSPTHLIKTRGQQVTLRCSPKSGHDTVSWYQQALGQGPQFIFQYYEEEERQRGNFPDRFSGHQFPNYSSELNVNALLLGDSALYLCASSLPSTDTQYFGPGTRLTVL.

The CDR3 coding sequence is TGCGCCAGCAGCTTCGGGAATCCACCCACCAGCGGGGATTCAGAGACCCAGTACTTC. This encodes CASSFGNPPTSGDSETQYF. The chain employs TRBV5-1 and TRBJ2-5; 7 nucleotides align to TRBD2. The CDR3 spans 19 residues. CDR1 SGHRS and CDR2 YFSETQ come from the germline V gene. J was trimmed by 4 bases and V by 2 bases; bases with no gene match: 20.

The chain joins TRBV6-5 to TRBJ1-3; no reliable D call. Trimming pared 8 bases from V and 9 bases from J, leaving 14 bases between. Germline V lookup: CDR1 MNHEY, CDR2 SVGAGI. This CDR3 has 12 amino acids. The CDR3, as DNA: TGTGCCAGCGAGCCTGCCCCGGGCACCATATATTTT. Amino acid sequence: CASEPAPGTIYF.

The genes are TRBV18 and TRBJ2-3, with D perhaps TRBD1 (6 bases). The CDR3 is made up of 16 amino acids. CDR1 KGHSH and CDR2 LQKENI come from the germline V gene. Trimming took off 3 bases at V and 2 bases at J, with 15 bases between the two ends. The CDR3 sequence is CASSPFGQTTTDTQYF. The CDR3, as DNA: TGTGCCAGCTCACCCTTCGGACAGACTACCACAGATACGCAGTATTTT.

The rearrangement uses TRBV7-2 and TRBJ2-5; TRBD2 matches 10 bases. Germline V gene lookup returns CDR1 SGHTA and CDR2 FQGNSA. The V segment lost 2 bases and the J segment 3 bases; nucleotides outside the gene matches: 9. This CDR3 region has 17 residues. CDR3 DNA: TGTGCCAGCAGCTTACCCTCTAGCGGGGGCCGGGAAGAGACCCAGTACTTC. This codes for CASSLPSSGGREETQYF.

The chain couples TRBV19 to TRBJ1-1, with D perhaps TRBD1 (6 bases). In germline, CDR1 is LNHDA, CDR2 SQIVND (reference sequence). V gave up 7 bases and J gave up 2 bases, with 11 bases separating them. The CDR3 is 13 residues long. CDR3 protein: CASKGQINTEAFF. Here the CDR3 DNA reads TGTGCCAGTAAAGGACAGATAAACACTGAAGCTTTCTTT.

The chain has TRBV6-2 or TRBV6-3 and TRBJ1-1; maybe TRBD1 (5 bases). The CDR3 contains 15 residues. Germline CDR1 reads MNHEY; CDR2 reads SVGEGT. Trimming shortened V by 0 bases and J by 2 bases, and 10 bases separated the two germline ends. CDR3 protein: CASSYSRTLNTEAFF. Here the CDR3 DNA reads TGTGCCAGCAGTTACTCGAGGACACTCAACACTGAAGCTTTCTTT.

The chain recombines TRBV19 with TRBJ1-2; D gene unclear. This CDR3 contains 13 residues. V was trimmed by 3 bases and J by 2 bases, leaving 7 bases between them. The germline V gene encodes CDR1 LNHDA and CDR2 SQIVND (reference sequence). This CDR3 is CASSIGRNYGYTF. Here the CDR3 DNA reads TGTGCCAGTAGTATCGGCAGGAACTATGGCTACACCTTC.

The V and J genes are TRBV7-2 and TRBJ2-1; weak D call: TRBD2 (5 bases). V lost 5 bases, J lost 9 bases, and 14 bases lay in between. Germline V gives CDR1 SGHTA, CDR2 FQGNSA. CDR3 length equals 13 residues. CDR3 amino acids: CASSVRGSGEQFF. CDR3 bases: TGTGCCAGCAGCGTTCGGGGTTCGGGTGAGCAGTTCTTC.

Worth noting for this clone: An end of the junction differs from the germline gene, which may be a read error. The chain uses TRBV5-6 and TRBJ2-2; the D gene is possibly TRBD2 (6 bases). The CDR3 totals 17 residues. CDR1 is SGHDT and CDR2 is YYEEEE in the germline V gene. This CDR3 reads CASSLGRVREKDRGAVF. As DNA, the CDR3 is TGTGCCAGCAGCTTGGGGAGGGTGAGGGAGAAGGACCGGGGAGCTGTTTTT.

This clone was recorded a few times. The chain combines TRBV4-1 with TRBJ2-3, with 12 nucleotides matching TRBD2. V lost 0 bases and J lost 8; bases outside the gene matches: 6. The CDR3 contains 16 residues. Germline CDR1 is MGHRA and CDR2 is YSYEKL. The DNA of the CDR3 is TGCGCCAGCAGCCAAGATCGTGGACTAGCGGGGTCTACGCAGTATTTT. Its translation is CASSQDRGLAGSTQYF.

The genes are TRBV6-2 or TRBV6-3 and TRBJ2-5; a weak D match, TRBD2 (5 bases). This CDR3 spans 14 amino acids. Germline V lookup: CDR1 MNHEY, CDR2 SVGEGT. Deletions cut 4 bases from V and 2 bases from J, with 11 bases between. The CDR3 loop reads CASSSVDFQETQYF. The CDR3 DNA reads as TGTGCCAGCAGTTCGGTGGACTTTCAAGAGACCCAGTACTTC.